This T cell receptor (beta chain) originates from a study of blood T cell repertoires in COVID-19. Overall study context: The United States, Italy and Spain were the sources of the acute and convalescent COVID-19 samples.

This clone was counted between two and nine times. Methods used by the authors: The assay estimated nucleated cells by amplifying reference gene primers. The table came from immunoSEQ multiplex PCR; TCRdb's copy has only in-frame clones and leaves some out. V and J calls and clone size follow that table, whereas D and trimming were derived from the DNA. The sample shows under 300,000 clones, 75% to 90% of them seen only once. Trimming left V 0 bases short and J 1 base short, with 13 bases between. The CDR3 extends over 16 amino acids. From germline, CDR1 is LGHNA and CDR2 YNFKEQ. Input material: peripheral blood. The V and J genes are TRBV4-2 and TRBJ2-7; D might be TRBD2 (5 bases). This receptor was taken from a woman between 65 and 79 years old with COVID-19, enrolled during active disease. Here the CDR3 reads CASSQDRGDQSYEQYF. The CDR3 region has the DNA TGTGCCAGCAGCCAAGATCGGGGAGATCAGTCCTACGAGCAGTACTTC.